Below, one T cell receptor beta chain is given with its context. Its specificity is not known. The method was immunoSEQ multiplex PCR; TCRdb's version includes in-frame clones alone and lacks a portion of them. The sample includes under 25,000 clones, around three quarters of them seen just once. CDR1 is MNHEY, CDR2 SVGAGI, per germline. This CDR3 spans 13 amino acids. V shed 6 bases and J shed 5 bases, with 13 bases lying between them. Every patient relapsed after autologous stem cell transplantation, and brentuximab vedotin exposure varied. The entry originates in a study of PD-1 blockade in classical Hodgkin lymphoma. Study results and caveats: Repertoire differences lack defined causes, possibly disease activity or prior therapy. Healthy donors were reported to have higher baseline TCR diversity than newly diagnosed patients.

This chain connects TRBV6-5 to TRBJ1-1; TRBD1 might be the D (5 bases). This receptor was obtained from a human donor with classical Hodgkin lymphoma. Material: peripheral blood mononuclear cells (PBMCs), obtained before the second cycle of nivolumab. Written as DNA, the CDR3 is TGTGCCAGCAGATCCAGGGAAGAAACTGAAGCTTTCTTT. This sequence encodes CASRSREETEAFF.